These 8 T cell receptor beta chains came from one sample sequenced in a study of blood T cell repertoires in COVID-19. The repertoire was sequenced with immunoSEQ multiplex PCR; TCRdb's copy has only in-frame clones and lacks some. The sample carries 250,000 to 300,000 clones, about 89% recorded once. Material: PBMCs or T cells enriched from blood (not recorded which). The receptors were gathered from a man aged 35-49 years who had recovered from COVID-19.

The chain is built from TRBV7-2 and TRBJ2-7; D might be TRBD2 (5 bases). Germline V gene data show CDR1 as SGHTA and CDR2 as FQGNSA. The CDR3 extends over 15 amino acids. Trimming pared 5 bases from V and 1 base from J, leaving 15 bases between. CDR3 region: CASSPAGGRSYEQYF. CDR3 bases: TGTGCCAGCAGCCCCGCCGGAGGTCGATCCTACGAGCAGTACTTC.

In its sample, this clone was seen a few times. The chain links TRBV9 to TRBJ2-3; D is undetermined. Germline V lookup: CDR1 SGDLS, CDR2 YYNGEE. CDR3 length: 15 residues. V was pared by 0 bases and J by 2 bases, with 10 bases between. CDR3 in amino acids: CASSVGGVLTDTQYF. CDR3 coding DNA: TGTGCCAGCAGCGTAGGTGGAGTCCTCACAGATACGCAGTATTTT.

V usage is TRBV19 and J usage is TRBJ1-5; possible D gene TRBD1, 5 bases. Looked up from germline, CDR1 is LNHDA and CDR2 is SQIVND (reference sequence). Trimming removed 9 bases at V and 0 bases at J, with 21 bases between. The CDR3 contains 17 residues. DNA for the CDR3: TGTGCCAGCGCGGATCCTTTAGACAGCTATAGCAATCAGCCCCAGCATTTT. It codes for CASADPLDSYSNQPQHF.

This chain uses TRBV5-1 with TRBJ2-1, with D possibly matching TRBD2 (5 bases). The V and J ends lost 5 bases and 0 bases respectively, with 9 bases between them. The CDR3 covers 14 residues. The germline CDR1 and CDR2 sequences are SGHRS and YFSETQ. The CDR3 coding sequence is TGCGCCAGCAGTATAGGGAGCTCCTACAATGAGCAGTTCTTC. As protein: CASSIGSSYNEQFF. Full variable domain (outside the CDR3, taken from reference TRBV5-1 and TRBJ2-1): KAGVTQTPRYLIKTRGQQVTLSCSPISGHRSVSWYQQTPGQGLQFLFEYFSETQRNKGNFPGRFSGRQFSNSRSEMNVSTLELGDSALYLCASSIGSSYNEQFFGPGTRLTVL.

The CDR3 DNA reads as TGTGCCACCAGGACTAGCGGGAGGCCAGATACGCAGTATTTT. This encodes CATRTSGRPDTQYF. The genes are TRBV6-5 and TRBJ2-3, with TRBD2 identical over 14 bases. V lost 10 bases and J lost 4; bases outside the gene matches: 4. Germline V gene lookup returns CDR1 MNHEY and CDR2 SVGAGI. The CDR3 runs to 14 residues.

In this sample, this clone turned up once. V and J are TRBV7-6 and TRBJ2-2, with D maybe TRBD1 (6 bases). Germline V gives CDR1 SGHVS, CDR2 FNYEAQ. The germline V and J ends were trimmed by 6 bases and 5 bases, with 13 bases remaining between them. CDR3 length equals 14 residues. The DNA for the CDR3 is TGTGCCAGCAGTCAACAGGGTCGGACCGGGGAGCTGTTTTTT. It translates to CASSQQGRTGELFF. The full variable domain, rest sourced from reference TRBV7-6 and TRBJ2-2, is GAGVSQSPRYKVTKRGQDVALRCDPISGHVSLYWYRQALGQGPEFLTYFNYEAQQDKSGLPNDRFSAERPEGSISTLTIQRTEQRDSAMYRCASSQQGRTGELFFGEGSRLTVL.

This clone came up a few times. The J gene is TRBJ2-3, the V gene TRBV7-2, with TRBD2 matching over 10 bases. CDR3 length equals 15 residues. In germline, CDR1 is SGHTA, CDR2 FQGNSA. V trimming: 5 bases; J trimming: 1 base; junction bases outside the gene matches: 3. The CDR3 DNA reads as TGTGCCAGCAGCACCCTAGCGGGAGGCACAGATACGCAGTATTTT. This sequence encodes CASSTLAGGTDTQYF.

CDR3 sequence: CASSQDRTAGDTQYF. The CDR3 bases are TGCGCCAGCAGCCAAGACCGGACTGCTGGGGATACGCAGTATTTT. The rearrangement links TRBV4-1 to TRBJ2-3; D is possibly TRBD2 (5 bases). CDR1 is MGHRA and CDR2 is YSYEKL in the germline V gene. V dropped 0 bases and J dropped 6 bases, with 13 bases sitting between them. The CDR3 consists of 15 residues.